A single sample gave rise to the 12 T cell receptor beta chains below, sequenced in a study of T cell repertoires in cytomegalovirus infection. TCRdb reanalysed the reads using MiXCR and keeps one entry per CDR3 protein. This repertoire shows about 920,000 distinct CDR3 sequences, about a third found once; its top ten account for roughly 12%. These receptors have no identified antigens. Sequenced here: cultured CD8+ T cells from PBMCs, sampled from culture after CMV antigen stimulation. The source is a human donor in good health (CMV status not recorded). Some clones in this sample may be carry-over from other donors' samples.

This clonotype appeared many times. The chain uses TRBV7-2 and TRBJ2-1; the D is unclear. The CDR3 is 13 amino acids. V was trimmed by 1 base and J by 7 bases, leaving 8 bases between them. Germline V gene sequence: CDR1 SGHTA, CDR2 FQGNSA. For the CDR3, the DNA is TGTGCCAGCAGCTTAGAGGCTGGGAATGAGCAGTTCTTC. Translated, it gives CASSLEAGNEQFF.

In its sample, this clonotype was seen a few times. The V gene is TRBV12-3 or TRBV12-4, the J gene TRBJ2-3, with D possibly being TRBD2 (6 bases). The CDR3 totals 15 residues. V was pared by 8 bases and J by 2 bases, with 17 bases between. The DNA for the CDR3 is TGTGCCAGCTGCGGGACCGAGATACCCACAGATACGCAGTATTTT. It specifies CASCGTEIPTDTQYF.

Ten or more counts support this clonotype. V gene TRBV7-6 combines with J gene TRBJ2-2; TRBD1 agrees at 7 bases. CDR1 and CDR2 (germline): SGHVS, FNYEAQ. The ends lost 3 bases at V and 3 bases at J; junction bases unmatched: 7. The length of the CDR3 is 16 residues. This chain's CDR3 is CASSFGTALYTGELFF. In DNA form, the CDR3 reads TGTGCCAGCAGCTTCGGGACAGCCCTTTACACCGGGGAGCTGTTTTTT.

This clonotype occurred a few times. The CDR3 nucleotides are TGTGCCAGCAACTTCGTGGATGTTAATTCACCCCTCCACTTT. Protein product: CASNFVDVNSPLHF. The chain has TRBV27 and TRBJ1-6; D not certain. Germline lookup yields CDR1 MNHEY and CDR2 SMNVEV (reference sequence). The CDR3 totals 14 residues. Trimming cost V 7 bases and J 6 bases, with 13 bases left between them.

Only a few counts were recorded for this clonotype. Here the CDR3 DNA reads TGTGCCAGCAGCCATGGGGAATTTGGGGCCAACGTCCTGACTTTC. Translated, it gives CASSHGEFGANVLTF. The V gene is TRBV27, the J gene TRBJ2-6; the D is unclear. CDR1 and CDR2 from the germline V gene are MNHEY and SMNVEV (reference sequence). V was clipped by 6 bases and J by 3 bases, with 12 bases between them. This CDR3 has 15 residues.

This clonotype was seen more than once but under ten times. CDR3 in DNA: TGTGCCAGCAGCCCTGGCGGGGGCCGTACCTACAATGAGCAGTTCTTC. It translates to CASSPGGGRTYNEQFF. This chain connects TRBV28 to TRBJ2-1; perhaps TRBD2 as D (7 bases). The germline V gene has CDR1 MDHEN and CDR2 SYDVKM. The V gene lost 6 bases and the J gene lost 2 bases, with 17 bases spanning the gap. CDR3 length: 16 amino acids.

The V gene is TRBV27, the J gene TRBJ1-4; no definite D call. The CDR3 has 14 residues. Trimming pared 4 bases from V and 3 bases from J, leaving 9 bases between. CDR1 and CDR2 (germline): MNHEY, SMNVEV (reference sequence). The CDR3 here is CASSYGLANEKLFF. In DNA, the CDR3 is TGTGCCAGCAGTTATGGATTAGCTAATGAAAAACTGTTTTTT.

This chain joins TRBV7-8 and TRBJ2-4; D unclear. Between the trimmed V and J ends, which lost 0 bases and 4 bases, there was a span of 10 bases. CDR1 is SGHVS, CDR2 FQNEAQ, per germline. This CDR3 is 15 amino acids long. CDR3 residues: CASSLAYVEKNIQYF. In nucleotides, the CDR3 is TGTGCCAGCAGCTTAGCGTATGTGGAAAAAAACATTCAGTACTTC.

Only a few counts were recorded for this clonotype. V gene TRBV10-3 combines with J gene TRBJ1-1, with D perhaps TRBD1 (5 bases). The CDR3 covers 15 residues. Trimming stripped 6 bases from V and 7 bases from J, with 21 bases between. Germline V gives CDR1 ENHRY, CDR2 SYGVKD. CDR3 sequence: CAIRPAGTGVNEAFF. CDR3 nucleotides: TGTGCCATCAGACCCGCGGGGACCGGAGTAAATGAAGCTTTCTTT.

This clonotype was counted between two and nine times. This chain uses TRBV25-1 with TRBJ1-1, with D unclear. The CDR3 length is 12 residues. The germline V gene has CDR1 MGHDK and CDR2 SYGVNS. V was shortened by 8 bases and J by 1 base, with 8 bases between the two germline ends. CDR3 DNA sequence: TGTGCCAGCGGTAACTGGAACACTGAAGCTTTCTTT. It codes for CASGNWNTEAFF.

This clonotype turned up a few times. The rearrangement uses TRBV10-1 and TRBJ2-3; maybe TRBD2 (6 bases). The CDR3 sequence is 15 residues long. The V gene's germline CDR1 is WNHNN and CDR2 SYGVQD (reference sequence). V lost 2 bases, J lost 3 bases, and 12 bases lay in between. The CDR3 reads CASSEKTSLTDTQYF. The DNA for the CDR3 is TGCGCCAGCAGTGAGAAAACTAGCTTAACAGATACGCAGTATTTT.

This sequence joins TRBV6-8 and TRBJ2-3; 16 bases line up with TRBD2. CDR3 length: 17 residues. Germline trimming cut 10 bases from V and 1 base from J; bases unmatched to any gene: 8. The germline gives CDR1 MNHGY, CDR2 SAAAGT. The CDR3 DNA reads as TGTGCCACCACCGGGACTAGCGGGGGGGCTCGCACAGATACGCAGTATTTT. This gives the protein CATTGTSGGARTDTQYF.